This is a list of T cell receptor beta chains from one sample in a study of shared clonotypes between healthy human individuals. TCRdb keeps only in-frame clones here, not all; method: immunoSEQ multiplex PCR. The sample has some 1,900,000 clones; about 95% are singletons. The sequenced sample was naive CD8+ T cells sorted from blood. All receptors derive from a young man in good health. Each CDR3 is given with its conserved first and last residue. The D gene is left open where the match is weak. Rows may omit the clone size; those that give it use once, few, many or a size class.

V gene	D gene	clone size	CDR3 length	J gene	CDR3 DNA	CDR3 protein
TRBV6-5	NA	NA	14	TRBJ1-2	TGTGCCAGCAGTTACTCAGAGGGGCACTATGGCTACACCTTC	CASSYSEGHYGYTF
TRBV19	TRBD1	NA	17	TRBJ2-7	TGTGCCAGTAGTATAGGGGACAGGGGGTCGGAATCCTACGAGCAGTACTTC	CASSIGDRGSESYEQYF
TRBV4-3	TRBD1	NA	18	TRBJ2-7	TGCGCCAGCAGCCCGTCGACAGGGGATTCTACAATCTCCTACGAGCAGTACTTC	CASSPSTGDSTISYEQYF
TRBV28	TRBD1	NA	18	TRBJ1-2	TGTGCCAGCTCTTACCGGGACAGGGGACGCCAATTACGGGGTGGCTACACCTTC	CASSYRDRGRQLRGGYTF
TRBV6-1	TRBD1	NA	15	TRBJ1-3	TGTGCCAGCAGTGGTCACAGGGGACCTGGAAACACCATATATTTT	CASSGHRGPGNTIYF
TRBV6-5	NA	NA	14	TRBJ1-4	TGTGCCAGCAGCCCGGGCCCAGGGAGGGAAAAACTGTTTTTT	CASSPGPGREKLFF
TRBV12-5	NA	NA	14	TRBJ2-7	TGTGCTAGTGGTTTGGTAGCAGGGATGAACGAGCAGTACTTC	CASGLVAGMNEQYF
TRBV7-8	NA	NA	18	TRBJ2-7	TGTGCCAGCAGCCATTTAGTCAGTCAGGGCATTTTCTCCTACGAGCAGTACTTC	CASSHLVSQGIFSYEQYF
TRBV19	TRBD1	NA	15	TRBJ1-1	TGTGCCAGTAGTATGGGTTCAGGGGGGAACACTGAAGCTTTCTTT	CASSMGSGGNTEAFF
TRBV27	TRBD2	NA	13	TRBJ2-7	TGTGCCAGCAGTTTGGGACTAACCTACGAGCAGTACTTC	CASSLGLTYEQYF
TRBV6-6	TRBD1	NA	15	TRBJ2-7	TGTGCCAGCAGCCCCCCGACAGGGGAAGGCTACGAGCAGTACTTC	CASSPPTGEGYEQYF
TRBV7-9	TRBD2	NA	15	TRBJ2-1	TGTGCCAGCAGCTTGGCCGGGACTAAGGACAATGAGCAGTTCTTC	CASSLAGTKDNEQFF
TRBV6-5	NA	few	13	TRBJ2-3	TGTGCCAGCAGTTCCGACGGCACAGATACGCAGTATTTT	CASSSDGTDTQYF
TRBV7-6	NA	NA	16	TRBJ2-5	TGTGCCAGCAGCTTAGATCGTGCCCGGGGGCAAGAGACCCAGTACTTC	CASSLDRARGQETQYF
TRBV6-5	TRBD1	NA	15	TRBJ2-2	TGTGCCAGCTTACCGGGACAGGCGAACACCGGGGAGCTGTTTTTT	CASLPGQANTGELFF
TRBV5-1	TRBD2	NA	15	TRBJ2-1	TGCGCCAGCAGCTTAGCGGGAGGGCCCGGCAATGAGCAGTTCTTC	CASSLAGGPGNEQFF